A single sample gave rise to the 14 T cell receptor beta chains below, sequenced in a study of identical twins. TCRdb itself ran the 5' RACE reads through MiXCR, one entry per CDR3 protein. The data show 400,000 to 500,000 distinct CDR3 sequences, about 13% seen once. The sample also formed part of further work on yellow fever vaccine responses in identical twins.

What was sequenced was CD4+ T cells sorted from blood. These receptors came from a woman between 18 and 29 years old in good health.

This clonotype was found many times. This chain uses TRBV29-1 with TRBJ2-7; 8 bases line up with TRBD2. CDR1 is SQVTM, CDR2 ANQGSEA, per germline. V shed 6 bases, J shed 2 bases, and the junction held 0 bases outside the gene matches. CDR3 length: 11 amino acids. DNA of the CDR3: TGCAGCGTGGGACTAGCCTACGAGCAGTACTTC. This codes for CSVGLAYEQYF.

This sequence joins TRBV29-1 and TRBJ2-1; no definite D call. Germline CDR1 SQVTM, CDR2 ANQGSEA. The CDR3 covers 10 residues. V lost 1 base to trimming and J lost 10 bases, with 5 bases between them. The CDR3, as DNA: TGCAGCGTTGAAGTGGGCGAGCAGTTCTTC. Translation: CSVEVGEQFF.

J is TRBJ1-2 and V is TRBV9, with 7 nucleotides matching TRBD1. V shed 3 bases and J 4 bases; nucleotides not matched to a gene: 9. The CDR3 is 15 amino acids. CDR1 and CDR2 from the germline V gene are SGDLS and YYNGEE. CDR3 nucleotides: TGTGCCAGCAGCGCTACAGGGGTTCCCCTCTATGGCTACACCTTC. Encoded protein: CASSATGVPLYGYTF.

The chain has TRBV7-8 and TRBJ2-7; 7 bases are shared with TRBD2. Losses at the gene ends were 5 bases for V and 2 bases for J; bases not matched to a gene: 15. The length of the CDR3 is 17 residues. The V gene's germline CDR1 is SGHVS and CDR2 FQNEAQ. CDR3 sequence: CASSAIPVGGGPYEQYF. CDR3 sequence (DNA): TGTGCCAGCAGCGCCATCCCTGTGGGCGGGGGTCCCTACGAGCAGTACTTC.

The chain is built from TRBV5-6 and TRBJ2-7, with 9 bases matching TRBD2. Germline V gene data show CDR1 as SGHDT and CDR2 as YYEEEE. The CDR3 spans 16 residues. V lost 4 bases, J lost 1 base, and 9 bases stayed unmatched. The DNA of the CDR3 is TGTGCCAGCAGCCTAGGGTTGACTAGCGGATCCTACGAGCAGTACTTC. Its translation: CASSLGLTSGSYEQYF.

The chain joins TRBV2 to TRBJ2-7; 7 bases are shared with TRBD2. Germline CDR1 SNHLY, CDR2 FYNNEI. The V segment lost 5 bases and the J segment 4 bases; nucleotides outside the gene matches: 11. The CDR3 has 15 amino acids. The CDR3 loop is CASSPRTRSGYEQYF. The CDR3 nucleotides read TGTGCCAGCAGTCCCCGGACTAGATCGGGGTACGAGCAGTACTTC. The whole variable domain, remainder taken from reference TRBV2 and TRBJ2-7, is EPEVTQTPSHQVTQMGQEVILRCVPISNHLYFYWYRQILGQKVEFLVSFYNNEISEKSEIFDDQFSVERPDGSNFTLKIRSTKLEDSAMYFCASSPRTRSGYEQYFGPGTRLTVT.

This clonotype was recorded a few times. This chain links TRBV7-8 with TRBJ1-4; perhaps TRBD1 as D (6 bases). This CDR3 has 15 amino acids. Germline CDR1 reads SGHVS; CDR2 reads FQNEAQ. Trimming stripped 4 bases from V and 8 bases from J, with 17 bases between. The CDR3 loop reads CASSSDSLGGEKLFF. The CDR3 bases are TGTGCCAGCAGCTCGGACAGCTTGGGCGGCGAAAAACTGTTTTTT. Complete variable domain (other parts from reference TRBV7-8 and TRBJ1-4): GAGVSQSPRYKVAKRGQDVALRCDPISGHVSLFWYQQALGQGPEFLTYFQNEAQLDKSGLPSDRFFAERPEGSVSTLKIQRTQQEDSAVYLCASSSDSLGGEKLFFGSGTQLSVL.

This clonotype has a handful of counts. CDR3: CASSPASGIAHEQYF. The CDR3 DNA is TGCGCCAGCAGCCCGGCTAGCGGGATAGCCCACGAGCAGTACTTC. V usage is TRBV5-1 and J usage is TRBJ2-7; 9 bases map to TRBD2. J lost 5 bases, V lost 4 bases, and 10 bases had no gene match. From germline, CDR1 is SGHRS and CDR2 YFSETQ. This CDR3 contains 15 residues.

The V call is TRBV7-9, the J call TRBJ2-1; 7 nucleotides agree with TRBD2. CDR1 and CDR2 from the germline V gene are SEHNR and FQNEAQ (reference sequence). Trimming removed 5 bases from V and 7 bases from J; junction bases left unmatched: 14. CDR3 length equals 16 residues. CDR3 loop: CASSLGQGGYVNEQFF. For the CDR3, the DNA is TGTGCCAGCAGCCTCGGCCAGGGAGGGTACGTAAATGAGCAGTTCTTC.

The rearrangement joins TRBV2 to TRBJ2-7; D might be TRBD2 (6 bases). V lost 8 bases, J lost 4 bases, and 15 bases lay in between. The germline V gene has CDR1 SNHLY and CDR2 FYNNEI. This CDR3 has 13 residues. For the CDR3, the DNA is TGTGCCAGCCCGGGGCCCGGGGGATACGAGCAGTACTTC. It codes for CASPGPGGYEQYF.

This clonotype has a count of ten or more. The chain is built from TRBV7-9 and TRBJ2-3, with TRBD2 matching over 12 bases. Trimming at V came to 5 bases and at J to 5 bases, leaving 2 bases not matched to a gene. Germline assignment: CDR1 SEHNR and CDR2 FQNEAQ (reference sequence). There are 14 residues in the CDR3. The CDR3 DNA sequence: TGTGCCAGCAGCGCTAGCGGGGGGGAAGATACGCAGTATTTT. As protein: CASSASGGEDTQYF.

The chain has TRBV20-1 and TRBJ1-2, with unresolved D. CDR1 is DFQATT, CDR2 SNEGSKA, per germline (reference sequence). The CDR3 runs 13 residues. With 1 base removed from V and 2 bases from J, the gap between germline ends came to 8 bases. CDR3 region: CSARGPGNYGYTF. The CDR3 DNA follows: TGCAGTGCTAGAGGGCCAGGAAACTATGGCTACACCTTC.

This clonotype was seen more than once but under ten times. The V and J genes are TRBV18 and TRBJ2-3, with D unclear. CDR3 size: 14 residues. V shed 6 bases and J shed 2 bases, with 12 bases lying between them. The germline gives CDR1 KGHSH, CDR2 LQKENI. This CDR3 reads CASSLRLPTDTQYF. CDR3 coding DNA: TGTGCCAGCTCCCTGAGGCTACCCACAGATACGCAGTATTTT.

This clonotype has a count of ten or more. CDR3 amino acids: CASSFGGREQYF. CDR3 coding DNA: TGTGCCAGCAGTTTCGGCGGGCGCGAGCAGTACTTC. The chain couples TRBV28 to TRBJ2-7; D may be TRBD2 (5 bases). The CDR3 has 12 amino acids. From germline, CDR1 is MDHEN and CDR2 SYDVKM. V shed 3 bases and J shed 6 bases, with 9 bases lying between them.